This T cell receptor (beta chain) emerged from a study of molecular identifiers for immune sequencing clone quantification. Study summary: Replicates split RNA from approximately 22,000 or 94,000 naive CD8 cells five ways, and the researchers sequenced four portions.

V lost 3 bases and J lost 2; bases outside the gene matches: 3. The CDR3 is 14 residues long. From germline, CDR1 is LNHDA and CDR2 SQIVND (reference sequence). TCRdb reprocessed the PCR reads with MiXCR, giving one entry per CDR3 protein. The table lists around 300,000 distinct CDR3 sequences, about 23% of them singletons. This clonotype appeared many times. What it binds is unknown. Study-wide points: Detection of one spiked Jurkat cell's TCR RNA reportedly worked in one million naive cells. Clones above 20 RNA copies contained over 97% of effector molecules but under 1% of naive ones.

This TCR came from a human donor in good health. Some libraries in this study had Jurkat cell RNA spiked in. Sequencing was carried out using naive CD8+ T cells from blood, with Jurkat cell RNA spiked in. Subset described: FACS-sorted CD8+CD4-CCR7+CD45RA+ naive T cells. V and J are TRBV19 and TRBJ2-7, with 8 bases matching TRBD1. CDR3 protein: CASSMGTGTYEQYF. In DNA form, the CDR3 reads TGTGCCAGTAGTATGGGGACAGGAACCTACGAGCAGTACTTC.